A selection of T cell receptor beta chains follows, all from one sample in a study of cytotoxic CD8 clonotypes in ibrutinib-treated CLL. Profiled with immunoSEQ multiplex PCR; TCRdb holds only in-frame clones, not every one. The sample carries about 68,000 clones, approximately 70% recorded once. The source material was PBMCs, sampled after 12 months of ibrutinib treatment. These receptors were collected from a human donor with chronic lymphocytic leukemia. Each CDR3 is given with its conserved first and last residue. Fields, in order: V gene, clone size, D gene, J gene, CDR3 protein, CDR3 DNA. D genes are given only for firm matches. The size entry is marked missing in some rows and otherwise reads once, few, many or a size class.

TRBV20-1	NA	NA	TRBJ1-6	CSALDNSPLHF	TGCAGTGCTTTAGACAATTCACCCCTCCACTTT
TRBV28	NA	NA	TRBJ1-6	CASSSGYSPLHF	TGTGCCAGCAGTTCCGGCTATTCACCCCTCCACTTT
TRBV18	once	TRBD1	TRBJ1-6	CASSRTGARNSPLHF	TGTGCCAGCTCACGGACAGGGGCGAGGAATTCACCCCTCCACTTT
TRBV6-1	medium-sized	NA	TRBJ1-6	CASRQDRQGSPLHF	TGTGCCAGCAGACAAGACAGGCAAGGTTCACCCCTCCACTTT
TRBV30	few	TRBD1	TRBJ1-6	CAWRRQGYNSPLHF	TGTGCCTGGAGGAGACAGGGATATAATTCACCCCTCCACTTT
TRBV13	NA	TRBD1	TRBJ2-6	CASSLGWDRGGSGANVLTF	TGTGCCAGCAGCTTAGGATGGGACAGGGGAGGCTCTGGGGCCAACGTCCTGACTTTC
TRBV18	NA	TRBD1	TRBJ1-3	CASSPLQDRGTGNTIYF	TGTGCCAGCTCACCACTCCAGGACAGGGGGACTGGAAACACCATATATTTT
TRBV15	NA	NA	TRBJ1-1	CATSIGTLNTEAFF	TGTGCCACCAGCATAGGGACCCTGAACACTGAAGCTTTCTTT
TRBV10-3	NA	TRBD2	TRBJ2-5	CAISFGLAGGQGQETQYF	TGTGCCATCAGTTTTGGACTAGCGGGGGGGCAGGGTCAAGAGACCCAGTACTTC
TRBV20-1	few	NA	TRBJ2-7	CSAREGPSQYF	TGCAGTGCTAGAGAGGGTCCGTCTCAGTACTTC
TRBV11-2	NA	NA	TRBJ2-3	CASSHWGSGTDTQYF	TGTGCCAGCAGCCATTGGGGCTCAGGCACAGATACGCAGTATTTT